This TCR beta chain emerged from a study of technical replicates of blood from a few donors. The CDR3 has 15 amino acids. V shed 3 bases and J shed 2 bases, with 13 bases lying between them. Germline V gene sequence: CDR1 MGHRA, CDR2 YSYEKL. This table comes from immunoSEQ multiplex PCR, and its TCRdb copy is limited to in-frame clones, with some not included. The table lists about 72,000 clones, nearly 97% of them singletons. The source of this sequence is a human donor in good health. The sample taken for sequencing was T cells isolated from PBMCs. The chain employs TRBV4-1 and TRBJ1-2; D unclear. CDR3 sequence: CASSHLGRKNYGYTF. CDR3 coding DNA: TGCGCCAGCAGCCATCTTGGGAGGAAAAACTATGGCTACACCTTC.